This record concerns one T cell receptor beta chain sequence. No antigen is known for it. This specimen comes from a study of T cell repertoires in cytomegalovirus infection. Via MiXCR, TCRdb re-called the reads, giving one row per CDR3 protein. This sample has about 920,000 distinct CDR3 sequences, with 25% to 40% found just once. The trim removed 3 bases at V and 7 bases at J, leaving 10 bases unmatched. The germline gives CDR1 SGDLS, CDR2 YYNGEE. The CDR3 is 17 amino acids. This chain connects TRBV9 to TRBJ2-1; 13 bases agree with TRBD2. The TCR comes from a human donor in good health (CMV status not recorded). Some clones in this sample may be carry-over from other donors' samples. The material sequenced was cultured CD8+ T cells from PBMCs, taken from culture after CMV antigen stimulation. The CDR3 loop reads CASSAQILAGGRNEQFF. As DNA, the CDR3 is TGTGCCAGCAGCGCCCAGATACTAGCGGGGGGGCGAAATGAGCAGTTCTTC.